This entry features one TCR beta chain sequence. These data belong to a study of blood T cell repertoires in COVID-19. In the study overall: Acute and convalescent COVID-19 samples came from the United States, Italy and Spain. From T cells, B-cell-depleted T cells, or PBMCs came the material, which was cDNA or gDNA.

Germline CDR1 and CDR2: LGHDT and YNNKEL (reference sequence). The CDR3 sequence is 16 residues long. V lost 4 bases, J lost 0 bases, and 15 bases lay in between. The method was immunoSEQ multiplex PCR; TCRdb's version includes in-frame clones alone and lacks a portion of them. The sample yields some 330,000 clones, over 75% seen once. This receptor was identified in a woman aged 50 to 60 with active or convalescent COVID-19. The chain recombines TRBV3-1 (or the pseudogene TRBV3-2) with TRBJ1-2; D remains ambiguous. Input material: peripheral blood. This CDR3 is CASSLKPTTPNYGYTF. For the CDR3, the DNA is TGTGCCAGCAGCCTTAAACCTACGACACCTAACTATGGCTACACCTTC.